The 30 T cell receptor beta chains below come from one sample, sequenced in a study of blood T cells in healthy people across ages. A second PCR, run for roughly 6 to 11 cycles, used a sample-barcoded 5' primer plus a J-beta primer mix. TCRdb recomputed calls from the 5' RACE reads with MiXCR, one row per CDR3 protein. The table has 780,000 or so distinct CDR3 sequences, about 56% seen once; the top ten hold under 30%. The material sequenced was blood. All receptors derive from a man aged 40-50 years in good health.

The rearrangement links TRBV27 to TRBJ1-2; 8 nucleotides agree with TRBD1. Germline CDR1 MNHEY, CDR2 SMNVEV (reference sequence). CDR3 length: 14 residues. V dropped 3 bases and J dropped 5; count of bases not matched to a gene: 5. This chain's CDR3 is CASSLRTGPYGYTF. CDR3 nucleotide sequence: TGTGCCAGCAGTTTGAGGACAGGGCCTTATGGCTACACCTTC.

V gene TRBV24-1 combines with J gene TRBJ2-3; D call uncertain. The germline V gene has CDR1 KGHDR and CDR2 SFDVKD. The CDR3 is 10 residues long. CDR3 in amino acids: CATGEDTQYF. DNA of the CDR3: TGTGCTACCGGAGAGGATACGCAGTATTTT.

The chain joins TRBV7-8 to TRBJ1-2; a possible D gene is TRBD1 (5 bases). Trimming took 5 bases from V and 6 from J, leaving 16 bases between them. Germline CDR1 SGHVS, CDR2 FQNEAQ. The CDR3 loop spans 14 amino acids. CDR3 in amino acids: CASSIHQGRDGYTF. The CDR3 DNA sequence: TGTGCCAGCAGCATTCATCAGGGTCGCGATGGCTACACCTTC.

The chain links TRBV27 to TRBJ2-3; unclear D gene. Trimming left V 2 bases short and J 2 bases short, with 8 bases between. In germline, CDR1 is MNHEY, CDR2 SMNVEV (reference sequence). The CDR3 totals 14 residues. The CDR3 protein is CASSLGDITDTQYF. CDR3 sequence (DNA): TGTGCCAGCAGTTTAGGGGATATCACAGATACGCAGTATTTT.

This clonotype was recorded only once. This chain uses TRBV7-9 with TRBJ2-1; TRBD2 agrees at 7 bases. CDR3 size: 19 residues. Losses at the gene ends were 3 bases for V and 4 bases for J; bases not matched to a gene: 18. Germline loops: CDR1 SEHNR, CDR2 FQNEAQ (reference sequence). Here the CDR3 reads CASSFVSLAGEGKYNEQFF. In nucleotides, the CDR3 is TGTGCCAGCAGCTTCGTATCTCTTGCGGGAGAAGGTAAATACAATGAGCAGTTCTTC.

In its sample, this clonotype was seen once. This rearrangement joins TRBV15 to TRBJ2-7; tentatively, D is TRBD2 (6 bases). Trimming shortened V by 6 bases and J by 0 bases, and 12 bases separated the two germline ends. The CDR3 consists of 14 residues. Germline CDR1 and CDR2: LNHNV and YYDKDF (reference sequence). CDR3 bases: TGTGCCACCAGAAAGGGAGGTCCCTCCTACGAGCAGTACTTC. Translation gives CATRKGGPSYEQYF. The variable domain in full, with the rest retrieved from reference TRBV15 and TRBJ2-7, is DAMVIQNPRYQVTQFGKPVTLSCSQTLNHNVMYWYQQKSSQAPKLLFHYYDKDFNNEADTPDNFQSRRPNTSFCFLDIRSPGLGDTAMYLCATRKGGPSYEQYFGPGTRLTVT.

The chain links TRBV28 to TRBJ2-7, with D possibly being TRBD2 (5 bases). CDR1 and CDR2 (germline): MDHEN, SYDVKM. This CDR3 has 16 residues. Trimming pared 6 bases from V and 7 bases from J, leaving 25 bases between. This CDR3 reads CASSHKTASSYNEQYF. The CDR3 DNA follows: TGTGCCAGCAGCCACAAAACAGCTAGCTCCTACAATGAGCAGTACTTC. The full variable domain, rest sourced from reference TRBV28 and TRBJ2-7, is DVKVTQSSRYLVKRTGEKVFLECVQDMDHENMFWYRQDPGLGLRLIYFSYDVKMKEKGDIPEGYSVSREKKERFSLILESASTNQTSMYLCASSHKTASSYNEQYFGPGTRLTVT.

The rearrangement links TRBV24-1 to TRBJ2-6; D gene unclear. The CDR3 extends over 13 amino acids. The V end was cut by 7 bases, the J end by 1 base, with 4 bases between. CDR1 KGHDR and CDR2 SFDVKD come from the germline V gene. CDR3 in DNA: TGTGCCACCAGGCAATCTGGGGCCAACGTCCTGACTTTC. Translation gives CATRQSGANVLTF.

The chain employs TRBV7-9 and TRBJ1-2; 7 bases agree with TRBD1. From germline, CDR1 is SEHNR and CDR2 FQNEAQ (reference sequence). This CDR3 spans 16 amino acids. V dropped 0 bases and J dropped 2; count of bases not matched to a gene: 6. DNA for the CDR3: TGTGCCAGCAGCTTAGCAAAGGGGGCAAGAAACTATGGCTACACCTTC. Encoded protein: CASSLAKGARNYGYTF. The whole variable domain, remainder taken from reference TRBV7-9 and TRBJ1-2, is DTGVSQNPRHKITKRGQNVTFRCDPISEHNRLYWYRQTLGQGPEFLTYFQNEAQLEKSRLLSDRFSAERPKGSFSTLEIQRTEQGDSAMYLCASSLAKGARNYGYTFGSGTRLTVV.

V usage is TRBV7-9 and J usage is TRBJ2-3; D tentatively fits TRBD1 or TRBD2 (5 bases each). This CDR3 contains 14 residues. Germline V gene sequence: CDR1 SEHNR, CDR2 FQNEAQ (reference sequence). The V gene lost 8 bases and the J gene lost 2 bases, with 14 bases spanning the gap. The DNA for the CDR3 is TGTGCCAGCGACAGTGGGGGTTCCACAGATACGCAGTATTTT. It encodes CASDSGGSTDTQYF.

This chain joins TRBV5-1 and TRBJ2-2, with 12 nucleotides matching TRBD2. After removal of 3 bases from V and 5 bases from J, the junction contained 8 bases not matched to a gene. In germline, CDR1 is SGHRS, CDR2 YFSETQ. The CDR3 is 17 amino acids. CDR3 protein: CASSSGLAGKLTGELFF. CDR3 DNA: TGCGCCAGCAGCTCGGGACTAGCGGGCAAATTGACCGGGGAGCTGTTTTTT.

The chain joins TRBV6-2 or TRBV6-3 to TRBJ2-4, with TRBD1 matching 8 bases. Gene TRBJ2-7 matches the end of the DNA better, so the J call may be wrong. This CDR3 is built from 16 residues. Germline values: CDR1 MNHEY, CDR2 SVGEGT. The CDR3 protein is CASSYLTGQGSDEQYF. CDR3 nucleotide sequence: TGTGCCAGCAGTTACCTGACCGGACAGGGTAGCGACGAGCAGTACTTC.

This chain connects TRBV5-1 to TRBJ2-1; TRBD2 might be the D (5 bases). Germline V gene lookup returns CDR1 SGHRS and CDR2 YFSETQ. The CDR3 sequence is 12 residues long. V lost 3 bases, J lost 15 bases, and 16 bases lay in between. The CDR3: CASSSPGSWGFF. In DNA form, the CDR3 reads TGCGCCAGCAGCTCCCCGGGGAGTTGGGGGTTCTTC.

This clonotype showed up just a few times. The CDR3 region has the DNA TGTGCCAGCAGTTTAGCAGGTGCCACAAGCTCCTACGAGCAGTACTTC. This translates into CASSLAGATSSYEQYF. The V gene is TRBV12-3 or TRBV12-4, the J gene TRBJ2-7, with D hard to call. The CDR3 runs to 16 residues. Trimming shortened V by 0 bases and J by 0 bases, and 12 bases separated the two germline ends.

The CDR3 reads CAISEDHSTDTQYF. CDR3 nucleotide sequence: TGTGCCATCAGTGAGGATCACAGCACAGATACGCAGTATTTT. The chain carries TRBV10-3 and TRBJ2-3; unclear D gene. There are 14 residues in the CDR3. V was shortened by 2 bases and J by 0 bases, with 6 bases between the two germline ends. CDR1 and CDR2 from the germline V gene are ENHRY and SYGVKD.

This chain joins TRBV6-5 and TRBJ1-4; maybe TRBD1 (6 bases). Trimming took 2 bases from V and 5 from J, leaving 15 bases between them. Germline V lookup: CDR1 MNHEY, CDR2 SVGAGI. The CDR3 has 16 amino acids. The CDR3 region has the DNA TGTGCCAGCAGTTACCTGGCGGGCAGGGGAAATGAAAAACTGTTTTTT. Translating gives CASSYLAGRGNEKLFF.

The chain joins TRBV12-3 or TRBV12-4 to TRBJ1-5; TRBD1 might be the D (5 bases). The CDR3 totals 17 residues. The V end was cut by 2 bases, the J end by 4 bases, with 18 bases between. CDR3 DNA: TGTGCCAGCAGTTTAACTCCGGGACCCGGAGGGAATCAGCCCCAGCATTTT. Its protein is CASSLTPGPGGNQPQHF.

The J gene is TRBJ2-3, the V gene TRBV27; D remains unclear. Trimming removed 4 bases from V and 0 bases from J, with 8 bases in between. Germline V CDR1 and CDR2: MNHEY, SMNVEV (reference sequence). This CDR3 has 14 residues. CDR3: CASSSVGSTDTQYF. As DNA, the CDR3 is TGTGCCAGCAGTTCTGTCGGGAGCACAGATACGCAGTATTTT.

The CDR3 DNA reads TGTGCCAGCAGCCCCGGGACTAGCGGGGGGGCCTTCTACACAGATACGCAGTATTTT. Translation: CASSPGTSGGAFYTDTQYF. V is TRBV7-3 and J is TRBJ2-3; TRBD2 matches at 16 bases. The CDR3 extends over 19 amino acids. CDR1 is SGHTA and CDR2 is FQGTGA in the germline V gene. V was clipped by 5 bases and J by 2 bases; unmatched bases: 10.

The chain carries TRBV7-9 and TRBJ2-5, with a tentative D call TRBD2 (5 bases). The DNA end is more similar to TRBJ2-7, so the J call may be wrong. Germline lookup yields CDR1 SEHNR and CDR2 FQNEAQ (reference sequence). The CDR3 contains 12 residues. The CDR3 loop reads CASSGSKYEQYF. In DNA, the CDR3 is TGTGCCAGCAGCGGGAGTAAATACGAGCAGTACTTC.

This clonotype was counted a few times. The chain has TRBV6-2 or TRBV6-3 and TRBJ2-5; 7 positions agree with TRBD2. This CDR3 has 12 amino acids. Trimming cost V 7 bases and J 11 bases; bases outside gene matches: 10. Germline values: CDR1 MNHEY, CDR2 SVGEGT. CDR3 bases: TGTGCCAGCACCGAGGGGCTAGCGGAGCAGTACTTC. This gives the protein CASTEGLAEQYF.

Written as DNA, the CDR3 is TGTGCCACCGGACGGGACTCCGTTTCAGGCTACACCTTC. Its protein is CATGRDSVSGYTF. The chain joins TRBV6-1 to TRBJ1-2; the D gene is possibly TRBD1 (5 bases). This CDR3 comprises 13 residues. V was pared by 10 bases and J by 8 bases, with 20 bases between. The germline V gene encodes CDR1 MNHNS and CDR2 SASEGT.

The chain joins TRBV6-5 to TRBJ1-5; 9 nucleotides align to TRBD1. Germline V lookup: CDR1 MNHEY, CDR2 SVGAGI. V shed 6 bases and J 6 bases; nucleotides not matched to a gene: 6. The CDR3 has 14 amino acids. The CDR3 nucleotides are TGTGCCAGCAGCACAGGGGGCGCGGGTCAGCCCCAGCATTTT. Translation gives CASSTGGAGQPQHF.

The chain couples TRBV7-2 to TRBJ1-1; D is unclear. The CDR3 length is 11 residues. The V end lost 1 base, the J end lost 11 bases, and 8 bases lay between the germline ends. CDR1 is SGHTA and CDR2 is FQGNSA in the germline V gene. CDR3 DNA: TGTGCCAGCAGCTTAGGGGTTAGGGCTTTCTTT. This encodes CASSLGVRAFF.

The sample holds a few counts of this clonotype. The chain employs TRBV7-6 and TRBJ2-7; D ambiguous. CDR3 length equals 14 residues. Per the germline V gene, CDR1 is SGHVS and CDR2 is FNYEAQ. The V end was cut by 4 bases, the J end by 0 bases, with 10 bases between. The CDR3 reads CASSSIYSSYEQYF. In DNA form, the CDR3 reads TGTGCCAGCAGCTCTATCTACAGCTCCTACGAGCAGTACTTC.

This chain links TRBV7-9 with TRBJ1-1; possible D gene TRBD1, 5 bases. The V end was cut by 5 bases, the J end by 1 base, with 26 bases between. Germline-derived CDR1 and CDR2 are SEHNR and FQNEAQ (reference sequence). This CDR3 has 19 amino acids. This CDR3 is CASSNPADSLNGKNTEAFF. Written as DNA, the CDR3 is TGTGCCAGCAGCAACCCCGCAGACAGTCTAAATGGGAAGAACACTGAAGCTTTCTTT.

This clonotype was counted a few times. CDR3 sequence: CASSQEPDTDTQYF. The CDR3, as DNA: TGTGCCAGCAGCCAAGAACCTGACACAGATACGCAGTATTTT. The gene calls are TRBV3-1 and TRBJ2-3; D not resolved. In germline, CDR1 is LGHDT, CDR2 YNNKEL (reference sequence). Trimming pared 0 bases from V and 2 bases from J, leaving 6 bases between. The CDR3 is made up of 14 amino acids.

This clonotype was seen at least ten times. The chain employs TRBV9 and TRBJ1-1, with D possibly TRBD1 on 5 matching bases. CDR1 SGDLS and CDR2 YYNGEE come from the germline V gene. This CDR3 is 14 amino acids long. The V end was cut by 0 bases, the J end by 2 bases, with 8 bases between. CDR3 bases: TGTGCCAGCAGCGTAGGTTGGGGCAACACTGAAGCTTTCTTT. It yields the protein CASSVGWGNTEAFF. Based on the CDR3 plus reference TRBV9 and TRBJ1-1, the full variable domain is DSGVTQTPKHLITATGQRVTLRCSPRSGDLSVYWYQQSLDQGLQFLIQYYNGEERAKGNILERFSAQQFPDLHSELNLSSLELGDSALYFCASSVGWGNTEAFFGQGTRLTVV.

Regarding this clonotype: At one boundary the junction diverges from the germline segment, which might be a read error. The chain is built from TRBV14 and TRBJ1-2, with a possible D match to TRBD1 (5 bases). CDR3 length equals 13 residues. The germline V gene has CDR1 SGHDN and CDR2 FVKESK. In nucleotides, the CDR3 is TGTGTCAGCAGTCAGGGCGTCTTCCGTGGCTACACCTTC. This sequence encodes CVSSQGVFRGYTF.

The CDR3 here is CASSQDRGDYTF. The CDR3 DNA follows: TGTGCCAGCAGCCAAGATAGGGGGGACTACACCTTC. The rearrangement joins TRBV4-2 to TRBJ1-2; perhaps TRBD1 as D (6 bases). Trimming stripped 0 bases from V and 10 bases from J, with 9 bases between. Germline lookup yields CDR1 LGHNA and CDR2 YNFKEQ. The CDR3 sequence is 12 residues long.